This T cell receptor beta chain stems from a study of blood T cell repertoires in COVID-19. Study details: PBMCs, B-cell-depleted T cells, or T cells were the source of the cDNA or gDNA that made up the material.

The data were produced by immunoSEQ multiplex PCR, yet TCRdb's version contains in-frame clones alone and is incomplete. The repertoire holds more than 250,000 clones, with approximately 82% as singletons. A single count supports this clone. The V and J ends lost 3 bases and 4 bases, in that order; junction bases with no gene match: 1. The length of the CDR3 is 14 residues. Germline V lookup: CDR1 MNHEY, CDR2 SMNVEV (reference sequence). The chain is built from TRBV27 and TRBJ1-2; TRBD1 aligns across 11 bases. This clonotype originated in a man aged 40-50 years who had been exposed to COVID-19. Sequenced material: PBMCs or T cells enriched from blood (not recorded which). CDR3 amino acids: CASSLGTGGYGYTF. The CDR3 bases are TGTGCCAGCAGTTTGGGGACAGGGGGCTATGGCTACACCTTC.